Below, one T cell receptor (beta chain) is given with its context. Its antigen is unknown. These data come from a study of shared clonotypes between healthy human individuals. Turning to the study itself: The study drew on a couple of women and a few men aged 18 to 49 as donors. Broader study findings: Four donors shared around 5.1% of their naive CD4 clonotypes. Inspection by rarefaction showed sorted-subset sequencing to be incomplete despite large depth.

The CDR3 is 13 amino acids. Sorted subsets were amplified in replicate PCRs using approximately 200 ng DNA, around 30,000 T cell genomes. Assay: immunoSEQ multiplex PCR; the TCRdb copy retains only in-frame clones and omits some. The table records more than 2,000,000 clones, approximately 94% of them present only once. The rearrangement uses TRBV21-1 and TRBJ2-7; the table's D call, TRBD2, was not checked against the DNA. TRBV21-1 is annotated as a pseudogene. Sequencing input: naive CD4+ T cells sorted from blood. Specified subset: CD45RA+ positively selected. The source of this sequence is a man younger than 35 in good health. CDR3 residues: CASTTYPGGEQYF. CDR3 nucleotides: TGTGCCAGCACCACATACCCGGGGGGCGAGCAGTACTTC.